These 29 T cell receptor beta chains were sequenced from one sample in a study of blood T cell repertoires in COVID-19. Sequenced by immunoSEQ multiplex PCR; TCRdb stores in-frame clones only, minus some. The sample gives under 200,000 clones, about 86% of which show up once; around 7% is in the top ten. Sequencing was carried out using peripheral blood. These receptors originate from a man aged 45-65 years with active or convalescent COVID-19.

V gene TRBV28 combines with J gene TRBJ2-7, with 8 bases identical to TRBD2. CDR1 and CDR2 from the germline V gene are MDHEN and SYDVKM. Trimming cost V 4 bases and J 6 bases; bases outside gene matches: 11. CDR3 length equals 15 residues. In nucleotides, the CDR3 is TGTGCCAGCAGTTCCCTGGCGGGGGGCCGGGGCGAGCAGTACTTC. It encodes CASSSLAGGRGEQYF.

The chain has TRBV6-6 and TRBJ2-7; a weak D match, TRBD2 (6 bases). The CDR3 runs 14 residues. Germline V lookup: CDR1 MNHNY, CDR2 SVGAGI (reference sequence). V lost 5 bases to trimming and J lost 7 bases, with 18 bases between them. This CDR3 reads CASSGSGGAGEQYF. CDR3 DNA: TGTGCCAGCAGTGGGAGTGGAGGGGCCGGGGAGCAGTACTTC.

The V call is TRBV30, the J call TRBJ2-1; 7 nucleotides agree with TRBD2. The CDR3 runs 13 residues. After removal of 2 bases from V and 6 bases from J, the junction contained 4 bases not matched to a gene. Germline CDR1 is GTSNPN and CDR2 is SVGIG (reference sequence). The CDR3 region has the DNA TGTGCCTGGAGTCCAGCGGGGTTCAATGAGCAGTTCTTC. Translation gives CAWSPAGFNEQFF.

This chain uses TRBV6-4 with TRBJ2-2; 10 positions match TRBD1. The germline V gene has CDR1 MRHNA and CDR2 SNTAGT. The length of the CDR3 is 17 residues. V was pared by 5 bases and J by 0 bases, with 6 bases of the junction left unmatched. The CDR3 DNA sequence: TGTGCCAGCAGTCCGGGACAGGGGAGGGCGAACACCGGGGAGCTGTTTTTT. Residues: CASSPGQGRANTGELFF.

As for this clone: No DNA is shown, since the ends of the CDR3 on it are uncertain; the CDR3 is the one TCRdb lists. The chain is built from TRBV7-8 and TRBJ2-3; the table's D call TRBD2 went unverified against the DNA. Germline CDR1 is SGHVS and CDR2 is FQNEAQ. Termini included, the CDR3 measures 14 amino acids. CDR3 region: CASSLVGTGSTPDF.

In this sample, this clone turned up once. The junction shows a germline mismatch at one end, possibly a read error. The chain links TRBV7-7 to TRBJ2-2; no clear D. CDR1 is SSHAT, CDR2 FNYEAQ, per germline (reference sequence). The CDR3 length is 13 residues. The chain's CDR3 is CASSLQETGELFF. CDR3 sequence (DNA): TGTGCTAGCAGCTTGCAGGAAACCGGGGAGCTGTTTTTT.

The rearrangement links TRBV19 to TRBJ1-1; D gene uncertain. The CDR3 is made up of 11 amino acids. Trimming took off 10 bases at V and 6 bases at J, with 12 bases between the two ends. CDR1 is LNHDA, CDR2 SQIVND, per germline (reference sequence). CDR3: CATHRLAEAFF. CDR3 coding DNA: TGTGCCACCCACCGGCTAGCTGAAGCTTTCTTT.

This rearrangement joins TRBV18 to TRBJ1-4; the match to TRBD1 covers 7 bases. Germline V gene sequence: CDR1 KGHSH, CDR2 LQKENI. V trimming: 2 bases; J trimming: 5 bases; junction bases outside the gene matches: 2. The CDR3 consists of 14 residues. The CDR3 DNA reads TGTGCCAGCTCACCAGGGACAGAAAATGAAAAACTGTTTTTT. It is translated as CASSPGTENEKLFF.

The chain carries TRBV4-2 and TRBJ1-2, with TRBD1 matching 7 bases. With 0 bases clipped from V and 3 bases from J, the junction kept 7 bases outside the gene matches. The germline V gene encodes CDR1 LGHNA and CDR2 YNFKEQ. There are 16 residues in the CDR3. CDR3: CASSQEGTAKDYGYTF. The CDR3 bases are TGTGCCAGCAGCCAAGAAGGGACAGCTAAAGACTATGGCTACACCTTC.

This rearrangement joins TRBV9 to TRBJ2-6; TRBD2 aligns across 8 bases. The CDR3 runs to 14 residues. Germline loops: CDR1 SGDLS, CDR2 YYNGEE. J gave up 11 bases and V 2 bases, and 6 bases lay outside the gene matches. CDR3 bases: TGTGCCAGCAGCGTTACTAGCGGTCATCACGTCCTGACTTTC. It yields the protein CASSVTSGHHVLTF.

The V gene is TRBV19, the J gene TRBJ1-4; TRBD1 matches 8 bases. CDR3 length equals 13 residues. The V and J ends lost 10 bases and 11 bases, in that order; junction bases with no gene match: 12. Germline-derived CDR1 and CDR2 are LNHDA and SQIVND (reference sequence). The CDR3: CATGQGEAQKLFF. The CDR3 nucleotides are TGTGCCACCGGACAGGGAGAAGCACAGAAACTGTTTTTT.

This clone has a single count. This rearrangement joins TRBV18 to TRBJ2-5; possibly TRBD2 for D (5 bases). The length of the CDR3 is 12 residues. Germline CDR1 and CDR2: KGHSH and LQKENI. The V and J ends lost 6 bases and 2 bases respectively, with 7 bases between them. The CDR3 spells CASSRDQETQYF. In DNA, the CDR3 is TGTGCCAGCTCGAGGGATCAAGAGACCCAGTACTTC. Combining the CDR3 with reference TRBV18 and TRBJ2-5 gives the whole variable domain NAGVMQNPRHLVRRRGQEARLRCSPMKGHSHVYWYRQLPEEGLKFMVYLQKENIIDESGMPKERFSAEFPKEGPSILRIQQVVRGDSAAYFCASSRDQETQYFGPGTRLLVL.

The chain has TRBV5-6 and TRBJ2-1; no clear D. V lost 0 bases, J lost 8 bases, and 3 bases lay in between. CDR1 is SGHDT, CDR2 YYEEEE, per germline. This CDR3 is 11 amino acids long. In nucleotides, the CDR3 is TGTGCCAGCAGCTTGGCCGATGAGCAGTTCTTC. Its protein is CASSLADEQFF.

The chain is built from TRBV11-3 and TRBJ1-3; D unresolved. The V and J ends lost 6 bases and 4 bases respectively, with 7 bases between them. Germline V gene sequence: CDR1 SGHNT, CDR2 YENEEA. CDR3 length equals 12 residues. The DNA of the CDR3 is TGTGCCAGCAGGTATTCGGGAAACACCATATATTTT. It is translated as CASRYSGNTIYF.

The CDR3: CASSLDLENEQFF. CDR3 sequence (DNA): TGTGCCAGCAGCTTAGATCTTGAGAATGAGCAGTTCTTC. The chain employs TRBV11-2 and TRBJ2-1; D not resolved. CDR1 and CDR2 (germline): SGHAT, FQNNGV. V was trimmed by 0 bases and J by 7 bases, leaving 7 bases between them. There are 13 residues in the CDR3.

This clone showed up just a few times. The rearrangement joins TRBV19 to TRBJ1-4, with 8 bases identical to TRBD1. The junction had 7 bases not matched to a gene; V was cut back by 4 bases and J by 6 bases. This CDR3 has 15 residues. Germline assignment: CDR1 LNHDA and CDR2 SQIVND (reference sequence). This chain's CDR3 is CASSTSTGADEKLFF. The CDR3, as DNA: TGTGCCAGTAGTACCTCGACAGGGGCTGATGAAAAACTGTTTTTT.

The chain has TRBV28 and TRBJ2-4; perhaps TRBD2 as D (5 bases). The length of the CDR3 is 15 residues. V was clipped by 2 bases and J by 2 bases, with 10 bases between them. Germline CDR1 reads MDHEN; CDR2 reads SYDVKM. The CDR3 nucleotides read TGTGCCAGCAGTTTAGAGAGGGTAACCAAAAACATTCAGTACTTC. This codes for CASSLERVTKNIQYF.

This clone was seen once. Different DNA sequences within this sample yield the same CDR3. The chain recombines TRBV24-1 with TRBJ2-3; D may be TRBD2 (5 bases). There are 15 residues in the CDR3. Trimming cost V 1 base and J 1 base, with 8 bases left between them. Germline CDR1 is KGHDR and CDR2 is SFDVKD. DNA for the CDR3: TGTGCCACCAGTGATTTTGGGCGGGGCACAGATACGCAGTATTTT. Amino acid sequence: CATSDFGRGTDTQYF.

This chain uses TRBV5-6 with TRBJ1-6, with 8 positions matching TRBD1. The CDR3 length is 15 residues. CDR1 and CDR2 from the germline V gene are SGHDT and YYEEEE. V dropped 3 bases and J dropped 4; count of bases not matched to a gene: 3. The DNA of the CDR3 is TGTGCCAGCAGCTCTTGGACAGGGTATAATTCACCCCTCCACTTT. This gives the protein CASSSWTGYNSPLHF.

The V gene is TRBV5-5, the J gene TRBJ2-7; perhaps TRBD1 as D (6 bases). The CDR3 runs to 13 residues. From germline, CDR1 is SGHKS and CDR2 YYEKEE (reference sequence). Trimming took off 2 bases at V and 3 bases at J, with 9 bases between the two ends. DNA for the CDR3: TGTGCCAGCAGCTTTTCACAGGGCTACGAGCAGTACTTC. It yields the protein CASSFSQGYEQYF.

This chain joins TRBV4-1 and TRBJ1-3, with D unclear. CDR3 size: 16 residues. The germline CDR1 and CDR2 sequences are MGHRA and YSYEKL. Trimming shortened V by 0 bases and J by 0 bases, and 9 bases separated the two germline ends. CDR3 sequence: CASSQDTASSGNTIYF. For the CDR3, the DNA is TGCGCCAGCAGCCAAGATACAGCAAGCTCTGGAAACACCATATATTTT.

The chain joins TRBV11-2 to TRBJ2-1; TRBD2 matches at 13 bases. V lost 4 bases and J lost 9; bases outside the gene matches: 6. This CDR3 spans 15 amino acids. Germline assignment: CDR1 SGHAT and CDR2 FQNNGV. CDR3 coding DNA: TGTGCCAGCAGCTCGACTAGCGGGAGGTATGCTGAGCAGTTCTTC. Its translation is CASSSTSGRYAEQFF. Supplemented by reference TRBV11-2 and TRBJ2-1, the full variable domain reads EAGVAQSPRYKIIEKRQSVAFWCNPISGHATLYWYQQILGQGPKLLIQFQNNGVVDDSQLPKDRFSAERLKGVDSTLKIQPAKLEDSAVYLCASSSTSGRYAEQFFGPGTRLTVL.

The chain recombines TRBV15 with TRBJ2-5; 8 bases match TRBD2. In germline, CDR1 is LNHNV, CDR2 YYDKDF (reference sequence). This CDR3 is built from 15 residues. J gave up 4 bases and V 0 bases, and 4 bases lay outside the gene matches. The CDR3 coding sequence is TGTGCCACCAGCAGAGATAAAGCGGGGGTAGAGACCCAGTACTTC. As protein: CATSRDKAGVETQYF.

CDR3 coding DNA: TGTGCCAGCAGCCCACCGGGACTACCTTACGAGCAGTACTTC. Translated: CASSPPGLPYEQYF. The rearrangement links TRBV9 to TRBJ2-7; TRBD2 agrees at 7 bases. Germline V gene data show CDR1 as SGDLS and CDR2 as YYNGEE. Germline trimming cut 4 bases from V and 4 bases from J; bases unmatched to any gene: 8. The CDR3 is 14 amino acids.

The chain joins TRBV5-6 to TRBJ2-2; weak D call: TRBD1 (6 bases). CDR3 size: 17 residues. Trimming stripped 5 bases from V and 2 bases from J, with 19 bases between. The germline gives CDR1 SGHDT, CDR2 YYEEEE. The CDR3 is CASSSYQRQANTGELFF. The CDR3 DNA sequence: TGTGCCAGCAGTTCCTACCAACGACAGGCAAACACCGGGGAGCTGTTTTTT. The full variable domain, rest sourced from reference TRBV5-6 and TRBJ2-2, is DAGVTQSPTHLIKTRGQQVTLRCSPKSGHDTVSWYQQALGQGPQFIFQYYEEEERQRGNFPDRFSGHQFPNYSSELNVNALLLGDSALYLCASSSYQRQANTGELFFGEGSRLTVL.

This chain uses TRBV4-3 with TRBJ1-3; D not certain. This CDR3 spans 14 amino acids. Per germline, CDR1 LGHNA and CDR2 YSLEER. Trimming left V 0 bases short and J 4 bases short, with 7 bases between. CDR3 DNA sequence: TGCGCCAGCAGCCAAGATGCGCCCGGAAACACCATATATTTT. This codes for CASSQDAPGNTIYF.

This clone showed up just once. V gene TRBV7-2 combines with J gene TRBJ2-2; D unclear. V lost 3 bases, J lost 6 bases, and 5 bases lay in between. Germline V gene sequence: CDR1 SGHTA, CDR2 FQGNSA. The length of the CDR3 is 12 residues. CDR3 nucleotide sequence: TGTGCCAGCAGCTTCTTTTCCGGGGAGCTGTTTTTT. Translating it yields CASSFFSGELFF.

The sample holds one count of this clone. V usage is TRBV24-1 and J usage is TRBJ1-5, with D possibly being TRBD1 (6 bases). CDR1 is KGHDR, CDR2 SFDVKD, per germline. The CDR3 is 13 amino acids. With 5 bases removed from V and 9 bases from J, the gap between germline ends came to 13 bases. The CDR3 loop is CATSAPGGGPQHF. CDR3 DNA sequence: TGTGCCACCAGTGCTCCGGGGGGCGGGCCCCAGCATTTT.

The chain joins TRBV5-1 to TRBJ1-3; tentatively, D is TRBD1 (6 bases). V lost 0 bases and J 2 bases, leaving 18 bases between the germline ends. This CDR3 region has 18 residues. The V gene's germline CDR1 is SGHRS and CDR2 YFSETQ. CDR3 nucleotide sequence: TGCGCCAGCAGCTTGGCCGGGACACCGGGATCTACTGGAAACACCATATATTTT. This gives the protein CASSLAGTPGSTGNTIYF.